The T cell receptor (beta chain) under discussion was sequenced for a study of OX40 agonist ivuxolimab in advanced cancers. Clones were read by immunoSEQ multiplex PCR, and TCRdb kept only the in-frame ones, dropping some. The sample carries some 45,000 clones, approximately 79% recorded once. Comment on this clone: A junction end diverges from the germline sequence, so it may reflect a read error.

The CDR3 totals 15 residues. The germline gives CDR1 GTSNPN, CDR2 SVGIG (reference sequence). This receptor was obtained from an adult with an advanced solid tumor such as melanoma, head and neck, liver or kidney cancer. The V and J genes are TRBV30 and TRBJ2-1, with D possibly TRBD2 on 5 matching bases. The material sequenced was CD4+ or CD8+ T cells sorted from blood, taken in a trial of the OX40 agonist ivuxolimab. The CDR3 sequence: CAWTQAPTRTSEQLF. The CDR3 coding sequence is TGTGCCTGGACCCAGGCCCCCACTAGGACCAGTGAGCAGCTCTTC.